Listed here are 25 T cell receptor beta chains from one sample, sequenced in a study of blood T cell repertoires in COVID-19. Produced via immunoSEQ multiplex PCR; TCRdb's table is partial and in-frame only. This table has 200,000 to 250,000 clones, 86% appearing once. Sequencing was carried out using PBMCs or T cells enriched from blood (not recorded which). These receptor sequences come from a woman between 25 and 40 years old who had been exposed to COVID-19.

This chain links TRBV5-1 with TRBJ1-2; 7 nucleotides match TRBD1. The CDR3 is made up of 15 amino acids. From germline, CDR1 is SGHRS and CDR2 YFSETQ. V shed 4 bases and J 6 bases; nucleotides not matched to a gene: 12. The CDR3 DNA follows: TGCGCCAGCAGCGACCCGACAGGGACTTCGGATGGCTACACCTTC. Its protein product is CASSDPTGTSDGYTF.

The CDR3 reads CASSASRGVGGGNTIYF. The CDR3 DNA follows: TGTGCCAGCAGCGCCAGCCGTGGAGTTGGCGGGGGGAACACCATATATTTT. J is TRBJ1-3 and V is TRBV9, with D maybe TRBD1 (5 bases). Trimming removed 3 bases at V and 7 bases at J, with 23 bases between. This CDR3 is built from 17 residues. Germline loops: CDR1 SGDLS, CDR2 YYNGEE.

The V gene is TRBV9, the J gene TRBJ2-3, with 7 nucleotides matching TRBD2. The CDR3 spans 15 residues. Germline V lookup: CDR1 SGDLS, CDR2 YYNGEE. Losses at the gene ends were 0 bases for V and 3 bases for J; bases not matched to a gene: 4. CDR3 amino acids: CASSVVAGETDTQYF. CDR3 sequence (DNA): TGTGCCAGCAGCGTAGTGGCGGGGGAAACAGATACGCAGTATTTT.

The rearrangement links TRBV11-2 to TRBJ1-6, with D hard to call. The CDR3 loop spans 17 amino acids. V was trimmed by 3 bases and J by 6 bases, leaving 18 bases between them. Germline V gene data show CDR1 as SGHAT and CDR2 as FQNNGV. CDR3 DNA sequence: TGTGCCAGCAGCTTTGCGGCGCAGCGCCTTACTAATTCACCCCTCCACTTT. Amino acid sequence: CASSFAAQRLTNSPLHF.

The V gene is TRBV7-9, the J gene TRBJ1-1, with a weak D call TRBD1 (6 bases). Germline CDR1 reads SEHNR; CDR2 reads FQNEAQ (reference sequence). Trimming took 5 bases from V and 7 from J, leaving 11 bases between them. There are 12 residues in the CDR3. CDR3 in amino acids: CASSLNRDEAFF. The CDR3 DNA reads TGTGCCAGCAGCCTAAACAGGGATGAAGCTTTCTTT. Drawing the rest from reference TRBV7-9 and TRBJ1-1, the complete variable domain is DTGVSQNPRHKITKRGQNVTFRCDPISEHNRLYWYRQTLGQGPEFLTYFQNEAQLEKSRLLSDRFSAERPKGSFSTLEIQRTEQGDSAMYLCASSLNRDEAFFGQGTRLTVV.

The chain is built from TRBV11-2 and TRBJ1-5, with D unresolved. V was cut by 0 bases and J by 2 bases, with 8 bases left in between. Germline CDR1 reads SGHAT; CDR2 reads FQNNGV. The CDR3 length is 15 residues. Here the CDR3 reads CASSLDLGGNQPQHF. The CDR3 coding sequence is TGTGCCAGCAGCTTAGATTTAGGAGGCAATCAGCCCCAGCATTTT.

This chain uses TRBV10-3 with TRBJ2-4, with TRBD2 matching 7 bases. The CDR3 loop spans 13 amino acids. Looked up from germline, CDR1 is ENHRY and CDR2 is SYGVKD. The V and J ends lost 7 bases and 3 bases, in that order; junction bases with no gene match: 3. CDR3 in DNA: TGTGCCATCATGGCGGGGGACAAAAACATTCAGTACTTC. It codes for CAIMAGDKNIQYF.

The chain is built from TRBV7-2 and TRBJ2-1; 16 positions match TRBD2. J lost 9 bases, V lost 5 bases, and 7 bases had no gene match. Germline V gene sequence: CDR1 SGHTA, CDR2 FQGNSA. The CDR3 runs 16 residues. The CDR3 region is CASSPAGTSGGGEQFF. In DNA form, the CDR3 reads TGTGCCAGCAGCCCCGCCGGGACTAGCGGGGGGGGTGAGCAGTTCTTC.

This sequence joins TRBV29-1 and TRBJ2-5; possibly TRBD1 for D (6 bases). The CDR3 has 13 amino acids. CDR1 SQVTM and CDR2 ANQGSEA come from the germline V gene. Trimming left V 6 bases short and J 1 base short, with 12 bases between. The chain's CDR3 is CSVHATGQETQYF. The DNA for the CDR3 is TGCAGCGTGCATGCGACAGGCCAAGAGACCCAGTACTTC. Complete variable domain (other parts from reference TRBV29-1 and TRBJ2-5): SAVISQKPSRDICQRGTSLTIQCQVDSQVTMMFWYRQQPGQSLTLIATANQGSEATYESGFVIDKFPISRPNLTFSTLTVSNMSPEDSSIYLCSVHATGQETQYFGPGTRLLVL.

The rearrangement uses TRBV3-1 (or the pseudogene TRBV3-2) and TRBJ2-3; D unclear. CDR3 length: 14 residues. Germline V gene sequence: CDR1 LGHDT, CDR2 YNNKEL (reference sequence). The V gene lost 3 bases and the J gene lost 2 bases, with 9 bases spanning the gap. The CDR3 DNA follows: TGTGCCAGCAGCCAGTACACCCACACAGATACGCAGTATTTT. Protein: CASSQYTHTDTQYF.

The chain employs TRBV10-1 and TRBJ1-1; 7 nucleotides match TRBD1. Unmatched junction bases numbered 1, after V lost 5 bases and J lost 1 base. The CDR3 sequence is 13 residues long. Germline assignment: CDR1 WNHNN and CDR2 SYGVQD (reference sequence). CDR3 nucleotides: TGCGCCAGCAGTCGGACAGGGAACACTGAAGCTTTCTTT. This encodes CASSRTGNTEAFF.

The chain couples TRBV4-1 to TRBJ2-1; no clear D. Germline CDR1 and CDR2: MGHRA and YSYEKL. This CDR3 comprises 14 residues. Trimming removed 10 bases at V and 3 bases at J, with 16 bases between. Here the CDR3 DNA reads TGCGCCATCGGAGACCCCCGTTTCTACAATGAGCAGTTCTTC. Translating gives CAIGDPRFYNEQFF.

This clone has only one observation. This chain uses TRBV19 with TRBJ1-5, with 8 bases fitting TRBD1. Trimming removed 7 bases from V and 7 bases from J; junction bases left unmatched: 9. CDR1 is LNHDA and CDR2 is SQIVND in the germline V gene (reference sequence). The CDR3 extends over 14 amino acids. The DNA for the CDR3 is TGTGCCAGTAAGGCAGGGGGCGCGGGACAGCCCCAGCATTTT. Residues: CASKAGGAGQPQHF.

V gene TRBV27 combines with J gene TRBJ2-7, with 9 bases matching TRBD1. Germline trimming cut 2 bases from V and 2 bases from J; bases unmatched to any gene: 13. The CDR3 spans 18 residues. Germline V gives CDR1 MNHEY, CDR2 SMNVEV (reference sequence). The CDR3 bases are TGTGCCAGCAGTTTAAGGGGGACGGACAGGGGACCTCCCTACGAGCAGTACTTC. Amino acids: CASSLRGTDRGPPYEQYF.

Written as DNA, the CDR3 is TGTGCCAGCAGCTTACAACTAGCGGGGCAACCTTGGGATGAGCAGTTCTTC. This encodes CASSLQLAGQPWDEQFF. The chain uses TRBV11-2 and TRBJ2-1, with 10 bases lining up with TRBD2. The CDR3 has 17 residues. The trim removed 2 bases at V and 8 bases at J, leaving 12 bases unmatched. Germline CDR1 reads SGHAT; CDR2 reads FQNNGV. Full variable domain (rest looked up from reference TRBV11-2 and TRBJ2-1): EAGVAQSPRYKIIEKRQSVAFWCNPISGHATLYWYQQILGQGPKLLIQFQNNGVVDDSQLPKDRFSAERLKGVDSTLKIQPAKLEDSAVYLCASSLQLAGQPWDEQFFGPGTRLTVL.

CDR3 amino acids: CASSQGTGWNTIYF. CDR3 nucleotides: TGCGCCAGCAGCCAAGGCACAGGGTGGAACACCATATATTTT. This chain connects TRBV4-1 to TRBJ1-3; D is perhaps TRBD1 (6 bases). The germline V gene encodes CDR1 MGHRA and CDR2 YSYEKL. The ends were cut back, 1 base at V and 7 bases at J, with 11 bases in the middle. This CDR3 is built from 14 residues.

This clone was seen only once. The V call is TRBV29-1, the J call TRBJ1-2; a weak D match, TRBD1 (6 bases). CDR1 is SQVTM, CDR2 ANQGSEA, per germline. The CDR3 has 12 amino acids. The V and J ends lost 5 bases and 5 bases respectively, with 12 bases between them. The CDR3 nucleotides read TGCAGCGTTCCCCAGGGGTCGTATGGCTACACCTTC. This codes for CSVPQGSYGYTF.

In DNA form, the CDR3 reads TGCGCCAGCAGTGAGTCGGGTCGCGTGGGACAGGGGATGAACACCGGGGAGCTGTTTTTT. Protein product: CASSESGRVGQGMNTGELFF. This chain connects TRBV10-1 to TRBJ2-2; 10 bases line up with TRBD1. The V and J ends lost 0 bases and 1 base, in that order; junction bases with no gene match: 11. There are 20 residues in the CDR3. CDR1 is WNHNN and CDR2 is SYGVQD in the germline V gene (reference sequence).

The chain uses TRBV12-3 or TRBV12-4 and TRBJ1-2; D remains ambiguous. CDR3 length equals 13 residues. With 1 base removed from V and 5 bases from J, the gap between germline ends came to 8 bases. The CDR3: CASSLGREYGYTF. The CDR3 nucleotides are TGTGCCAGCAGTTTAGGCCGGGAGTATGGCTACACCTTC.

The chain uses TRBV10-2 and TRBJ1-5, with a possible D match to TRBD1 (6 bases). V was trimmed by 0 bases and J by 0 bases, leaving 12 bases between them. The CDR3 is 17 amino acids. Germline V gene data show CDR1 as WSHSY and CDR2 as SAAADI. The CDR3 here is CASSESTGTYSNQPQHF. As DNA, the CDR3 is TGCGCCAGCAGTGAGTCGACAGGAACTTATAGCAATCAGCCCCAGCATTTT.

The chain is built from TRBV7-8 and TRBJ1-6; 8 bases fit TRBD1. Germline V gives CDR1 SGHVS, CDR2 FQNEAQ. CDR3 size: 14 residues. Trimming removed 4 bases from V and 8 bases from J; junction bases left unmatched: 4. The CDR3 loop reads CASSWTGRDSPLHF. In nucleotides, the CDR3 is TGTGCCAGCAGCTGGACAGGGAGGGATTCACCCCTCCACTTT.

The chain has TRBV7-9 and TRBJ1-2; tentatively, D is TRBD1 (5 bases). The V and J ends lost 5 bases and 0 bases respectively, with 10 bases between them. The CDR3 has 14 residues. Germline V CDR1 and CDR2: SEHNR, FQNEAQ (reference sequence). CDR3 in DNA: TGTGCCAGCAGCCCAACAGGCACTAACTATGGCTACACCTTC. This encodes CASSPTGTNYGYTF.

The chain combines TRBV21-1 with TRBJ1-1; the D call TRBD1 from the table was never checked on the DNA. TRBV21-1 is a recognized pseudogene. This CDR3 is 14 amino acids long. CDR3 in DNA: TGTGCCAGCAGCCCTGGGGCAGAGACCACTGAAGCTTTCTTT. It yields the protein CASSPGAETTEAFF.

This chain connects TRBV11-2 to TRBJ2-3; weak D call: TRBD1 (7 bases). The V end lost 6 bases, the J end lost 1 base, and 17 bases lay between the germline ends. This CDR3 has 16 residues. The germline V gene encodes CDR1 SGHAT and CDR2 FQNNGV. As DNA, the CDR3 is TGTGCCAGCAGTGTTGTGGGGGGACAGCGCACAGATACGCAGTATTTT. Translating it yields CASSVVGGQRTDTQYF.

This clone was seen only a few times. The rearrangement joins TRBV4-1 to TRBJ1-6; TRBD1 agrees at 10 bases. J lost 10 bases, V lost 6 bases, and 6 bases had no gene match. Germline V gene lookup returns CDR1 MGHRA and CDR2 YSYEKL. CDR3 length: 14 amino acids. In DNA form, the CDR3 reads TGCGCCAGCAGTACCGGGACAGGGGTGTCACCCCTCCACTTT. This codes for CASSTGTGVSPLHF.